This TCR beta chain derives from a study of beta chain features in type 1 diabetes. cDNA synthesis used the whole RNA isolate, giving expressed TCRB sequences. Clones were sequenced by immunoSEQ multiplex PCR, and TCRdb holds only the in-frame ones, with some missing. This sample yields 60,000 to 75,000 clones, of which roughly 50% are seen a single time; roughly 0.7% belongs to the top ten. With 6 bases removed from V and 3 bases from J, the gap between germline ends came to 11 bases. The CDR3 spans 13 residues. CDR1 is SNHLY and CDR2 is FYNNEI in the germline V gene. General study findings and limits: Naive, central memory and regulatory TCRB repertoires appeared more similar among patients than healthy donors. The study found moderately but significantly shorter TCRB CDR3s in all four CD4+ subsets of Type 1 diabetes patients.

Every single donor gave one heparinised blood draw, and these averaged roughly 120 mL. A few counts support this clone. Antigen: not known. The sequenced sample consisted of central memory CD4+ T cells from blood. The chain links TRBV2 to TRBJ1-1, with D maybe TRBD1 (5 bases). This clonotype originated in a man aged 25 to 45 with type 1 diabetes. CDR3 sequence reads: CASSHPRDTEAFF. The CDR3 nucleotides read TGTGCCAGCAGCCACCCCAGGGACACTGAAGCTTTCTTT.